A single T cell receptor (beta chain) is shown here with its context. The entry originates in a study of blood T cell repertoires in COVID-19. In the study overall: Sites in the United States, Italy and Spain provided acute and convalescent COVID-19 samples. PBMCs, B-cell-depleted T cells, or T cells were the source of the cDNA or gDNA that made up the material.

Per the original methods: The authors estimated nucleated cell counts from reference gene primer amplification. Data came from immunoSEQ multiplex PCR; TCRdb stores just in-frame clones and leaves some out. V, J and clone size are those of that table, while D and trimming were read from the DNA. The table lists 95,000 to 100,000 clones, approximately 90% of them singletons, with around 16% in the top ten. The CDR3 consists of 13 residues. CDR1 and CDR2 (germline): SGHTS, YDEGEE. V was trimmed by 0 bases and J by 5 bases, leaving 8 bases between them. The V and J genes are TRBV5-8 and TRBJ1-2; D is undetermined. The clonotype originates from a man aged 45-65 years with acute or convalescent COVID-19. Sequences were obtained from peripheral blood. CDR3 sequence: CASSLVTGYGYTF. CDR3 nucleotide sequence: TGTGCCAGCAGCTTGGTTACGGGGTATGGCTACACCTTC.